This T cell receptor (beta chain) was retrieved from a study of control samples from healthy donors and cancer patients. Generated by immunoSEQ multiplex PCR, the TCRdb table keeps only in-frame clones and is missing some. The sample shows under 200,000 clones, about nine tenths of them seen only once. Per germline, CDR1 KGHSH and CDR2 LQKENI. This CDR3 spans 13 amino acids. Trimming removed 1 base from V and 4 bases from J, with 6 bases in between. The J gene is TRBJ2-3, the V gene TRBV18, with D possibly matching TRBD1 (6 bases). The clonotype originates from a woman aged 25 to 45 in good health. The sample was blood. CDR3 residues: CASSPQGADTQYF. The CDR3 region has the DNA TGTGCCAGCTCACCACAGGGGGCAGATACGCAGTATTTT.